This TCR beta chain was sequenced for a study of shared clonotypes between healthy human individuals. Study-wide points: The study generally estimated greater richness for naive than memory subsets. Blood was the sole source, and tissue repertoires probably differ.

V trimming: 0 bases; J trimming: 3 bases; junction bases outside the gene matches: 12. The CDR3 sequence is 18 residues long. Germline V gene sequence: CDR1 SGHNT, CDR2 YYREEE (reference sequence). Repertoires were generated with immunoSEQ multiplex PCR, while TCRdb's copy carries only in-frame clones and drops some. This table has about 1.5 million clones, about 98% appearing once. In regard to this clone: Antigen unknown.

The chain has TRBV5-4 and TRBJ2-3; 8 bases match TRBD2. The material sequenced was naive CD4+ T cells sorted from blood. Subset specified: CD45RA+ positively selected. This clonotype originated in a man between 25 and 39 years old in good health. For the CDR3, the DNA is TGTGCCAGCAGCTTGGGAGTGGTGGGACTAGGAGCAACAGATACGCAGTATTTT. Translation: CASSLGVVGLGATDTQYF.